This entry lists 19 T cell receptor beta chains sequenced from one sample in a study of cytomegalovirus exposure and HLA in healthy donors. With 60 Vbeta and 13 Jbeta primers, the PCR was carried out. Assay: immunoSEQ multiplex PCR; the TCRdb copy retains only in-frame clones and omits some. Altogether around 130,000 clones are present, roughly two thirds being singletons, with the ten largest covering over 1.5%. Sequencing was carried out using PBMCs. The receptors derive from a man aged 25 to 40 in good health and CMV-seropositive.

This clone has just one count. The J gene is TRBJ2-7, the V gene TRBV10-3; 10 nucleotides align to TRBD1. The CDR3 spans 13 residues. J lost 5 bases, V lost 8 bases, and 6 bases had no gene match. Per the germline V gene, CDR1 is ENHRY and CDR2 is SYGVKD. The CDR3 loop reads CAIAGQGFHEQYF. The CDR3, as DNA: TGTGCCATCGCGGGACAGGGGTTCCACGAGCAGTACTTC.

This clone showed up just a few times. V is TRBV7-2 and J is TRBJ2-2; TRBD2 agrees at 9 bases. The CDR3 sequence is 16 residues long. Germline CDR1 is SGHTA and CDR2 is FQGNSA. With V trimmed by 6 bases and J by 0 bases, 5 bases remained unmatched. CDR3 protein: CASRSASGANTGELFF. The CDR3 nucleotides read TGTGCCAGCAGATCCGCTAGCGGGGCGAACACCGGGGAGCTGTTTTTT. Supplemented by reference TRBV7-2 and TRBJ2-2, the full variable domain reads GAGVSQSPSNKVTEKGKDVELRCDPISGHTALYWYRQSLGQGLEFLIYFQGNSAPDKSGLPSDRFSAERTGGSVSTLTIQRTQQEDSAVYLCASRSASGANTGELFFGEGSRLTVL.

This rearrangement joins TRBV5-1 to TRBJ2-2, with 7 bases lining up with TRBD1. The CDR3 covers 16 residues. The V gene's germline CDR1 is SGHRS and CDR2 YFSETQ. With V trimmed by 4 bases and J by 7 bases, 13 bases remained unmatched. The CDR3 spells CASSRNPQGDIGELFF. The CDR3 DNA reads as TGCGCCAGCAGCCGAAACCCGCAGGGGGATATCGGGGAGCTGTTTTTT.

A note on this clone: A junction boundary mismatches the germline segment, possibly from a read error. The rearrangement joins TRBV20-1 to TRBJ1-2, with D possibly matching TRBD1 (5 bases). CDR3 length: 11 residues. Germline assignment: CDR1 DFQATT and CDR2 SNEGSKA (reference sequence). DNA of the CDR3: TGCAGGGCTAGGGGCCCCAATGGCTACACCTTC. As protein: CRARGPNGYTF.

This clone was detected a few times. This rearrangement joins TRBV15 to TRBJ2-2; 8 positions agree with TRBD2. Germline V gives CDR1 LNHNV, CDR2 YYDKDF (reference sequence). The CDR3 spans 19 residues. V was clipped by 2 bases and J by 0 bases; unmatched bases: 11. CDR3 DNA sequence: TGTGCCACCAGCAGAAAAATAATACTAGCGGAGACGAACACCGGGGAGCTGTTTTTT. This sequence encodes CATSRKIILAETNTGELFF.

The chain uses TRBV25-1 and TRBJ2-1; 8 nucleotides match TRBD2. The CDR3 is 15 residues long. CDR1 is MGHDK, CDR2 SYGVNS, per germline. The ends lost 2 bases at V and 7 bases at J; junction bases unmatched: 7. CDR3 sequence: CASSEPSGRGNEQFF. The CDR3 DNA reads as TGTGCCAGCAGTGAACCGAGCGGGAGAGGAAATGAGCAGTTCTTC.

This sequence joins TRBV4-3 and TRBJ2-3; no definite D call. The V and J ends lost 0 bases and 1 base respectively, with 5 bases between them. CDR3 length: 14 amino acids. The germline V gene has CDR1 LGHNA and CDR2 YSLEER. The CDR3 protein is CASSQEAGTDTQYF. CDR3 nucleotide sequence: TGCGCCAGCAGCCAAGAGGCCGGCACAGATACGCAGTATTTT.

The CDR3 DNA is TGTGCCATCAGTGAGGGGACTAGCGGACCCACCGGGGAGCTGTTTTTT. This encodes CAISEGTSGPTGELFF. The rearrangement uses TRBV10-3 and TRBJ2-2; 11 bases map to TRBD2. CDR3 size: 16 residues. Germline CDR1 reads ENHRY; CDR2 reads SYGVKD. Trimming cost V 2 bases and J 4 bases; bases outside gene matches: 3.

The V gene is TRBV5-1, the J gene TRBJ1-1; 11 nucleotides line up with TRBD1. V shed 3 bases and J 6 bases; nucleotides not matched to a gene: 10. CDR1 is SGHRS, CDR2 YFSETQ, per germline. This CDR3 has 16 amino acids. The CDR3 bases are TGCGCCAGCAGCTACGGGACAGGGGGGGGCACTTCTGAAGCTTTCTTT. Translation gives CASSYGTGGGTSEAFF.

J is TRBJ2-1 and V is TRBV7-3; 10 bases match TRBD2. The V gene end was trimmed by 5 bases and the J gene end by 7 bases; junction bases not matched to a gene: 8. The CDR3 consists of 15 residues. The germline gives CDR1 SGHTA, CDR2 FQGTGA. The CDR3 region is CASSLSSGSRNEQFF. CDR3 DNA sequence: TGTGCCAGCAGCCTATCTAGCGGGAGTAGGAATGAGCAGTTCTTC.

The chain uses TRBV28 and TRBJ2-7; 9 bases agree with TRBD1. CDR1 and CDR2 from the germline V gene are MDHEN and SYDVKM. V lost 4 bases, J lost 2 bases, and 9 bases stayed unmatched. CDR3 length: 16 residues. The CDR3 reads CASSSMPGQGPYEQYF. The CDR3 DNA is TGTGCCAGCAGTTCAATGCCGGGACAGGGCCCCTACGAGCAGTACTTC.

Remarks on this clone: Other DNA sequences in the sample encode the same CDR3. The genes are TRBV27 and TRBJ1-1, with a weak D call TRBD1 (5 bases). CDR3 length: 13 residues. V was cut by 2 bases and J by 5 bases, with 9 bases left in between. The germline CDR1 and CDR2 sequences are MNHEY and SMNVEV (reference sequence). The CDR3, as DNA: TGTGCCAGCAGTTTAAGTCGGGGGACTGAAGCTTTCTTT. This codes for CASSLSRGTEAFF.

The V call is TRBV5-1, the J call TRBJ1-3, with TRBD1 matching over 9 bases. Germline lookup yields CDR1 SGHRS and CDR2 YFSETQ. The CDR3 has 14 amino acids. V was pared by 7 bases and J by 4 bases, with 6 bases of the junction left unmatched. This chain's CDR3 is CASREQGAGNTIYF. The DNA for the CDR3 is TGCGCCAGCCGAGAACAGGGGGCGGGAAACACCATATATTTT.

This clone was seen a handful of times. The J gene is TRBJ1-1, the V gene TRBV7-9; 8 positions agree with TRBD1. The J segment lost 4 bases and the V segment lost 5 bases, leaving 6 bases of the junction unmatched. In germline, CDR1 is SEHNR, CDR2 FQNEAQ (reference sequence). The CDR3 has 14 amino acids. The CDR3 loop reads CASSTTGASTEAFF. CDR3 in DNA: TGTGCCAGCAGCACGACAGGGGCGAGCACTGAAGCTTTCTTT.

The CDR3 is CAIRGRDEQFF. The CDR3 nucleotides are TGTGCCATCAGGGGTCGGGATGAGCAGTTCTTC. This chain links TRBV10-3 with TRBJ2-1, with no clear D. The CDR3 length is 11 residues. V was trimmed by 6 bases and J by 8 bases, leaving 8 bases between them. Germline V gene lookup returns CDR1 ENHRY and CDR2 SYGVKD.

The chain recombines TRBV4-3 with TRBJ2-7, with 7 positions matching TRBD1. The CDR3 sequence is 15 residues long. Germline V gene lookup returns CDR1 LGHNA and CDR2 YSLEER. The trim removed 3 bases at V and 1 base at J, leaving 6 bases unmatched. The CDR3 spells CASSHLTGISYEQYF. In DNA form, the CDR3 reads TGCGCCAGCAGCCACTTGACAGGGATATCCTACGAGCAGTACTTC.

The CDR3 region has the DNA TGTGCCAGCAGCTTCACAGGGGGTGACACCGGGGAGCTGTTTTTT. This translates into CASSFTGGDTGELFF. This chain uses TRBV5-4 with TRBJ2-2; 8 nucleotides line up with TRBD1. This CDR3 comprises 15 residues. CDR1 is SGHNT and CDR2 is YYREEE in the germline V gene (reference sequence). J gave up 3 bases and V 2 bases, and 3 bases lay outside the gene matches. The variable domain in full, with the rest retrieved from reference TRBV5-4 and TRBJ2-2, is ETGVTQSPTHLIKTRGQQVTLRCSSQSGHNTVSWYQQALGQGPQFIFQYYREEENGRGNFPPRFSGLQFPNYSSELNVNALELDDSALYLCASSFTGGDTGELFFGEGSRLTVL.

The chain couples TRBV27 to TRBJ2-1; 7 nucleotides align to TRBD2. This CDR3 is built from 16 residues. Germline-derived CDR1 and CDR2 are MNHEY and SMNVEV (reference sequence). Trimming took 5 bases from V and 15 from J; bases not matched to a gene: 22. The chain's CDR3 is CASSDGSRTSNWGPFF. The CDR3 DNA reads TGTGCCAGCAGTGACGGGTCACGGACTAGTAATTGGGGTCCGTTCTTC.

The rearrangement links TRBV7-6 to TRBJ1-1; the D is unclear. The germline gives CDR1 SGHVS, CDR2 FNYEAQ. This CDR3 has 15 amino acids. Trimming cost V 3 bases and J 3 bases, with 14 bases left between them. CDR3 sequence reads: CASSLMEFLDTEAFF. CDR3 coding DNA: TGTGCCAGCAGCTTGATGGAGTTTCTTGACACTGAAGCTTTCTTT.